The 14 T cell receptor beta chains below all came from one sample that was sequenced in a study of response to subunit inactivated influenza vaccine. TCRdb recomputed calls from the RT-PCR reads with MiXCR, one row per CDR3 protein. The table shows approximately 500,000 distinct CDR3 sequences, with around 13% occurring only once. Sequencing was performed on PBMCs from blood, taken 11 to 12 days after vaccination. The receptors stem from a man in his fifties or sixties who received an inactivated influenza vaccine.

The chain combines TRBV28 with TRBJ2-7; TRBD2 aligns across 11 bases. The junction had 10 bases not matched to a gene; V was cut back by 3 bases and J by 3 bases. The germline gives CDR1 MDHEN, CDR2 SYDVKM. The CDR3 is 17 amino acids. This CDR3 is CASSFSMLSGRDYEQYF. CDR3 coding DNA: TGTGCCAGCAGTTTTAGTATGCTTAGCGGGAGGGACTACGAGCAGTACTTC.

A single count supports this clonotype. This chain links TRBV11-2 with TRBJ2-1; 14 bases fit TRBD2. V shed 1 base and J 4 bases; nucleotides not matched to a gene: 12. Germline CDR1 SGHAT, CDR2 FQNNGV. The CDR3 loop spans 20 amino acids. The CDR3 nucleotides read TGTGCCAGCAGCTTAGGTCGAGGACTAGCGGGAGGCACCGTATACAATGAGCAGTTCTTC. This translates into CASSLGRGLAGGTVYNEQFF.

The rearrangement uses TRBV5-1 and TRBJ2-7, with D possibly TRBD1 on 6 matching bases. The germline V and J ends were trimmed by 7 bases and 4 bases, with 21 bases remaining between them. From germline, CDR1 is SGHRS and CDR2 YFSETQ. The CDR3 loop spans 15 amino acids. As DNA, the CDR3 is TGCGCCAGCTTTAGTCGTCAGGGGAATCGGTACGAGCAGTACTTC. It specifies CASFSRQGNRYEQYF. The full variable domain, in which reference TRBV5-1 and TRBJ2-7 provide the parts outside the CDR3, is KAGVTQTPRYLIKTRGQQVTLSCSPISGHRSVSWYQQTPGQGLQFLFEYFSETQRNKGNFPGRFSGRQFSNSRSEMNVSTLELGDSALYLCASFSRQGNRYEQYFGPGTRLTVT.

This clonotype was recorded a few times. The rearrangement uses TRBV25-1 and TRBJ2-5; D is undetermined. The CDR3 is 13 residues long. Trimming left V 6 bases short and J 4 bases short, with 12 bases between. CDR1 is MGHDK and CDR2 is SYGVNS in the germline V gene. CDR3 sequence: CASRPNLGETQYF. The CDR3 DNA is TGTGCCAGCAGACCCAATCTGGGAGAGACCCAGTACTTC.

The gene calls are TRBV5-1 and TRBJ2-5, with TRBD1 matching 9 bases. The V segment lost 6 bases and the J segment 4 bases; nucleotides outside the gene matches: 10. CDR1 and CDR2 (germline): SGHRS, YFSETQ. This CDR3 is 15 amino acids long. In DNA, the CDR3 is TGCGCCAGCACCCCCCCGGGACAGGGTCGAGAGACCCAGTACTTC. It codes for CASTPPGQGRETQYF.

There are a few counts of this clonotype. The rearrangement uses TRBV7-9 and TRBJ1-5; D call uncertain. The V gene's germline CDR1 is SEHNR and CDR2 FQNEAQ (reference sequence). The CDR3 is 13 amino acids. V was trimmed by 3 bases and J by 8 bases, leaving 11 bases between them. The CDR3 sequence: CASSFNGMEPQHF. In nucleotides, the CDR3 is TGTGCCAGCAGCTTTAACGGAATGGAGCCCCAGCATTTT.

This clonotype was counted a few times. The chain carries TRBV6-1 and TRBJ1-5; D gene unclear. Germline V gene data show CDR1 as MNHNS and CDR2 as SASEGT. The CDR3 is 16 residues long. Trimming stripped 0 bases from V and 2 bases from J, with 11 bases between. The CDR3 coding sequence is TGTGCCAGCAGTGAAGCGAGGAGGGCTGGCAATCAGCCCCAGCATTTT. It specifies CASSEARRAGNQPQHF.

This clonotype has more than one count but fewer than ten. One end of the junction is discordant with germline, which a read error may explain. The rearrangement links TRBV2 to TRBJ2-7; D might be TRBD1 (5 bases). Per the germline V gene, CDR1 is SNHLY and CDR2 is FYNNEI. There are 13 residues in the CDR3. The CDR3 sequence is CASSGTNVYGQYF. The CDR3 DNA sequence: TGTGCCAGCAGTGGGACAAACGTCTACGGGCAGTACTTC.

This clonotype was detected only a few times. The rearrangement joins TRBV28 to TRBJ2-5; maybe TRBD2 (6 bases). The CDR3 consists of 16 residues. V gave up 6 bases and J gave up 2 bases, with 19 bases separating them. Per the germline V gene, CDR1 is MDHEN and CDR2 is SYDVKM. The CDR3, as DNA: TGTGCCAGCAGCTTGTCGATCTTTAGCGGACAAGAGACCCAGTACTTC. This encodes CASSLSIFSGQETQYF.

The CDR3 nucleotides read TGTGCCTGGAGTCCAACCGGGACTGAAGCTTTCTTT. This gives the protein CAWSPTGTEAFF. The rearrangement uses TRBV30 and TRBJ1-1; no firm D call. This CDR3 contains 12 residues. Trimming took off 2 bases at V and 5 bases at J, with 9 bases between the two ends. The germline V gene encodes CDR1 GTSNPN and CDR2 SVGIG (reference sequence).

The chain employs TRBV24-1 and TRBJ2-2; 15 nucleotides align to TRBD2. There are 16 residues in the CDR3. In germline, CDR1 is KGHDR, CDR2 SFDVKD. Unmatched junction bases numbered 5, after V lost 11 bases and J lost 2 bases. CDR3 region: CASGTSGGSNTGELFF. The CDR3 bases are TGTGCCAGCGGGACTAGCGGGGGGTCAAACACCGGGGAGCTGTTTTTT.

The CDR3 nucleotides read TGCGCCAGCGGGAGACTAGGCACAGATACGCAGTATTTT. Protein: CASGRLGTDTQYF. The chain uses TRBV10-1 and TRBJ2-3; a weak D match, TRBD2 (6 bases). CDR3 size: 13 residues. The germline CDR1 and CDR2 sequences are WNHNN and SYGVQD (reference sequence). V gave up 8 bases and J gave up 1 base, with 10 bases separating them.

A few counts support this clonotype. The chain uses TRBV14 and TRBJ2-1, with 8 bases lining up with TRBD2. The V gene end was trimmed by 3 bases and the J gene end by 8 bases; junction bases not matched to a gene: 12. This CDR3 spans 16 amino acids. The germline V gene has CDR1 SGHDN and CDR2 FVKESK. CDR3 sequence reads: CASSHQLRGGGDEQFF. The CDR3 bases are TGTGCCAGCAGCCATCAACTCCGGGGGGGAGGCGATGAGCAGTTCTTC.

J is TRBJ1-4 and V is TRBV4-2; the D gene is possibly TRBD1 (5 bases). Germline V CDR1 and CDR2: LGHNA, YNFKEQ. The length of the CDR3 is 16 residues. V lost 1 base and J 5 bases, leaving 14 bases between the germline ends. This CDR3 reads CASSQVIARQNEKLFF. The DNA of the CDR3 is TGTGCCAGCAGCCAAGTAATAGCTAGACAGAATGAAAAACTGTTTTTT.